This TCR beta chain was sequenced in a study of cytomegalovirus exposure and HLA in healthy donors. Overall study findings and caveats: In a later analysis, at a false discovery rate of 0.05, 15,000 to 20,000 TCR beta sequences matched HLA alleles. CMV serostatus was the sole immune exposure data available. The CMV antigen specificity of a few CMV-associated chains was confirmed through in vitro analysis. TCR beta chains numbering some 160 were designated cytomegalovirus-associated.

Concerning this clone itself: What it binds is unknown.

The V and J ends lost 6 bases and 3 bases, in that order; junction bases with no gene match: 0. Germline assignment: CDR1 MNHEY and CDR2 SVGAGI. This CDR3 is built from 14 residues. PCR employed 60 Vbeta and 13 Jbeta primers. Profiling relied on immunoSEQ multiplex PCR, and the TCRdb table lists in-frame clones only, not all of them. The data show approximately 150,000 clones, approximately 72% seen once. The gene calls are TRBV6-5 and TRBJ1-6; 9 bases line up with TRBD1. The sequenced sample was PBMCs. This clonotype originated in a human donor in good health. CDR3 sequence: CASRTGGYNSPLHF. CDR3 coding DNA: TGTGCCAGCAGGACAGGGGGCTATAATTCACCCCTCCACTTT.